Given below is one TCR beta chain in context. What it binds is unknown. Terminally differentiated effector memory CD45RA+ cells were excluded from the naive CD8 cells, which were CD45RO-negative and positively selected for CCR7. There were only Caucasian adults among the donors, and all lived in Nashville, Tennessee. The entry originates in a study of shared clonotypes between healthy human individuals. It was across several immunoSEQ plates that each subset's genomic DNA was evenly split. The table came from immunoSEQ multiplex PCR; TCRdb's copy has only in-frame clones and leaves some out. The profile shows millions of clones, just over 90% of them singletons. CDR3 length: 13 residues. With 6 bases removed from V and 4 bases from J, the gap between germline ends came to 16 bases. Germline CDR1 is GTSNPN and CDR2 is SVGIG (reference sequence). Whole-study findings and limits: With few donors, the genetic and exposure-history diversity represented was limited.

The genes are TRBV30 and TRBJ2-7, with D perhaps TRBD2 (7 bases). Sequencing was carried out using naive CD8+ T cells from PBMCs. This sequence originates from a man aged 18-30 years in good health. Some clones in this sample may be carry-over from other donors' samples. The CDR3, as DNA: TGTGCCTGCCAGGGGCTAGCGGATTACGAGCAGTACTTC. It translates to CACQGLADYEQYF.